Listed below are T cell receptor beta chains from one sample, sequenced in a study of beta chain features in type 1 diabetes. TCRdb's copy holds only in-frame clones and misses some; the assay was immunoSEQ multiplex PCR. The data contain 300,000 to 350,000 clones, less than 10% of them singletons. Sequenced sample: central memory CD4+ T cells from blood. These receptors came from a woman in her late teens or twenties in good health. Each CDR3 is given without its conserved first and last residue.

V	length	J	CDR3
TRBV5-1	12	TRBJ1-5	ASSLQPTSGPQH
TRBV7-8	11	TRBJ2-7	ASSLVPYYEQY
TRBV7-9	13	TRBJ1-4	ASRSSGTANEKLF
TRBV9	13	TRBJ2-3	ASSAALAYTDTQY
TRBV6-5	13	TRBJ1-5	ASSYSLGAGQPQH
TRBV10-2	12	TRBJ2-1	ASSVVSGNSEQF
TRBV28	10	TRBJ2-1	ASSLPRGKKF
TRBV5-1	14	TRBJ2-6	ASSSGLNSGANVLT
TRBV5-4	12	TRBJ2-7	ASSLRDYSYEQY
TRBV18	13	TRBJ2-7	ASSPWGTGAYEQY
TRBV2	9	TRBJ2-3	ASNQRDTQY
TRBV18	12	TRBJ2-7	ASSPQAREYEQY
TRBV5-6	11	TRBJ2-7	ASSAGQGYEQY
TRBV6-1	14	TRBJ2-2	AISETNRLNTGELF
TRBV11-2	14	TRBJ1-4	ASSLETAGTNEKLF
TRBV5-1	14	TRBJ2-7	ASSHSTGARSYEQY
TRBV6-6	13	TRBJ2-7	ASSSGTSGSDEQY
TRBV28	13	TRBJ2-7	ASSPPGGALNEQY
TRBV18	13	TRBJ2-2	ASSPRTDSTGELF
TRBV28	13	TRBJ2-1	ASSLPGERRNEQF
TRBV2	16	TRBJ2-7	ASSEASGTSGNLYEQY
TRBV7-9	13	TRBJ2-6	ASSQDDSGANVLT
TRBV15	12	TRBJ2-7	ATSRDFSSYEQY
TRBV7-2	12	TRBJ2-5	ASSLDGLAGTQY
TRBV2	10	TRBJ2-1	ASRVMYNEQF
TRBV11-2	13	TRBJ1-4	ASSPGSRFGEKLF
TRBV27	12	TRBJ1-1	ASSLYRDSREAF
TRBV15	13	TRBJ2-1	ATSRRGREDPEQF
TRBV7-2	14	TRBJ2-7	ASSLNGQGAANEQY
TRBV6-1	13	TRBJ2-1	ASSEVGQGATEQF
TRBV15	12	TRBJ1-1	ATSPTWANTEAF
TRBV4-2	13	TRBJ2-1	ASSSSPPSYNEQF
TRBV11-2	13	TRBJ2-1	ASSLAGPSYNEQF
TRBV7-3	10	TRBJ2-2	ASSLYNGELF
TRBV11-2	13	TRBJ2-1	ASRATSGTYNEQF
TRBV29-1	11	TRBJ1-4	SVEKGLGENLF
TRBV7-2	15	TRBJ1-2	ASSLDPGRRRGYGYT
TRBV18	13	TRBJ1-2	ASSPGTVSYYGYT
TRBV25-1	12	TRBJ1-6	ASSERGNNSPLH
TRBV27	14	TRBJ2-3	ASSLAGGAYTDTQY
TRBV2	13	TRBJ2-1	ASKRAQGPYNEQF
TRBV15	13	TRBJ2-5	ATSRDLSGAETQY
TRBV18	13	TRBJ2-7	ASSPPPSRTYEQY
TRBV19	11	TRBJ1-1	ASNPGVNTEAF
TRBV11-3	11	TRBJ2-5	ASSLGTGETQY
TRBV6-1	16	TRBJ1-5	ASSDPYGTGDVNQPQH
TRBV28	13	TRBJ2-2	ASKRVQSNTGELF
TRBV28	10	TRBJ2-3	ASSSNPATQY
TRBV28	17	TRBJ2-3	ASSPRGRLAGGNTDTQY
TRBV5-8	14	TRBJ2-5	ASSPGTSGSRETQY
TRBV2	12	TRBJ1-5	AGSIGDRGQPQH
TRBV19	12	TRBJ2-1	ASSRRDRVNEQF
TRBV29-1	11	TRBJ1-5	SGSFGGHQPQH